This T cell receptor beta chain derives from a study of cytotoxic CD8 clonotypes in ibrutinib-treated CLL. CDR1 and CDR2 (germline): LNHNV, YYDKDF (reference sequence). The V segment lost 4 bases and the J segment 4 bases; nucleotides outside the gene matches: 7. The CDR3 loop spans 15 amino acids. Data came from immunoSEQ multiplex PCR; TCRdb stores just in-frame clones and leaves some out. The data contain about 140,000 clones, more than 75% of them singletons. Sequenced here: PBMCs, sampled after 36 months of ibrutinib treatment. The chain has TRBV15 and TRBJ2-3, with 8 bases fitting TRBD2. The source is a human donor with chronic lymphocytic leukemia. The CDR3 DNA reads TGTGCCACCAGCACGGGGACTAGTCGTTCAGATACGCAGTATTTT. Encoded protein: CATSTGTSRSDTQYF.